This passage covers 5 T cell receptor beta chains from one sample sequenced in a study of blood T cells in healthy people across ages. With a J-beta primer mix and a sample-barcoded 5' primer, a second PCR ran 7 to 11 cycles. TCRdb re-derived calls from the 5' RACE reads in MiXCR, one entry per CDR3 protein. The profile shows about 1.4 million distinct CDR3 sequences, around 59% of them singletons. Sequencing used blood. Receptor source: a young man in good health.

This chain uses TRBV7-9 with TRBJ2-3, with 8 bases fitting TRBD1. The CDR3 totals 18 residues. The J segment lost 2 bases and the V segment lost 5 bases, leaving 15 bases of the junction unmatched. The V gene's germline CDR1 is SEHNR and CDR2 FQNEAQ (reference sequence). The DNA of the CDR3 is TGTGCCAGCAGCCCCCAGGGGGCGCACGGAGAATACACAGATACGCAGTATTTT. This encodes CASSPQGAHGEYTDTQYF.

This clonotype showed up just once. This chain uses TRBV12-3 or TRBV12-4 with TRBJ1-2; 7 nucleotides match TRBD1. This CDR3 is 15 amino acids long. Losses at the gene ends were 6 bases for V and 5 bases for J; bases not matched to a gene: 12. The CDR3 DNA reads TGTGCCAGCAGGGCTACAGGGGAGGATTATTATGGCTACACCTTC. Protein: CASRATGEDYYGYTF.

This clonotype was seen only a few times. The J gene is TRBJ1-5, the V gene TRBV20-1, with D unresolved. Deletions cut 7 bases from V and 2 bases from J, with 18 bases between. Per the germline V gene, CDR1 is DFQATT and CDR2 is SNEGSKA (reference sequence). CDR3 length equals 15 residues. CDR3 sequence: CSGRQDDHGNQPQHF. The CDR3 DNA follows: TGCAGTGGCAGACAAGACGACCATGGCAATCAGCCCCAGCATTTT.

The chain employs TRBV18 and TRBJ1-5; D gene ambiguous. Germline V gives CDR1 KGHSH, CDR2 LQKENI. V lost 5 bases to trimming and J lost 0 bases, with 8 bases between them. The CDR3 covers 14 residues. The CDR3 bases are TGTGCCAGCTCATCGGCTAGTAGCAATCAGCCCCAGCATTTT. Residues: CASSSASSNQPQHF.

This rearrangement joins TRBV20-1 to TRBJ1-2; D is uncertain. V dropped 5 bases and J dropped 4 bases, with 17 bases sitting between them. The germline gives CDR1 DFQATT, CDR2 SNEGSKA (reference sequence). The CDR3 contains 14 residues. The CDR3 DNA reads TGCAGTGCTCCTGCTCTCACAGCACTCTATGGCTACACCTTC. Translation: CSAPALTALYGYTF.